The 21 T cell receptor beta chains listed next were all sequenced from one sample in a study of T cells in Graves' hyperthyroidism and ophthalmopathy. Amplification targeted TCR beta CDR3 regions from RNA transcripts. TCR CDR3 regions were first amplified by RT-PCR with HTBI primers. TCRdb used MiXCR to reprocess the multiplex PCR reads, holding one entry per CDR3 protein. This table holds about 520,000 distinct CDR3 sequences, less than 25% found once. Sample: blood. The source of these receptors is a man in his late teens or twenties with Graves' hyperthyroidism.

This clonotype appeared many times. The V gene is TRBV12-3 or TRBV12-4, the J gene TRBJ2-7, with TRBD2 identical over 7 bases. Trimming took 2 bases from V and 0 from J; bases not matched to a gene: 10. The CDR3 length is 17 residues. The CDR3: CASSLTSGVLVSYEQYF. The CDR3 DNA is TGTGCCAGCAGTTTAACAAGCGGGGTTCTTGTCTCCTACGAGCAGTACTTC.

CDR3: CASSLIGGRNYGYTF. DNA for the CDR3: TGTGCCAGCAGTTTAATCGGTGGGCGGAACTATGGCTACACCTTC. V and J are TRBV28 and TRBJ1-2; D uncertain. Looked up from germline, CDR1 is MDHEN and CDR2 is SYDVKM. CDR3 size: 15 residues. V lost 2 bases and J 2 bases, leaving 12 bases between the germline ends.

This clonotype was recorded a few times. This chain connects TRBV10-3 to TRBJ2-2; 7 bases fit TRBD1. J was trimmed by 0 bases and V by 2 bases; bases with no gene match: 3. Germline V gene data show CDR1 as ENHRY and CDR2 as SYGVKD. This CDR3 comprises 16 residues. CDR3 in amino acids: CAISETGQSNTGELFF. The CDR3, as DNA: TGTGCCATCAGTGAGACGGGACAGTCGAACACCGGGGAGCTGTTTTTT.

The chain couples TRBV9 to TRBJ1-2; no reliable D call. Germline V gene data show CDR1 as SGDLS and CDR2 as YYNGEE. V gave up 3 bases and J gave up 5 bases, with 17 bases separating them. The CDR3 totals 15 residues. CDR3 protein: CASSASDRGGYGYTF. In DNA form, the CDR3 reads TGTGCCAGCAGCGCCTCTGACCGGGGAGGTTATGGCTACACCTTC.

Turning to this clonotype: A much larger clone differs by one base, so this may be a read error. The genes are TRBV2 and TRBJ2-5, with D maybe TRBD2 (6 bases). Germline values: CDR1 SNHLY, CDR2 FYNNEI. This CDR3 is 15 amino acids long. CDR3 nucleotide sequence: TGTGCCAGCAGTGGATTTTGGGGACTGGAAGAGACCGAGTACTTC. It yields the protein CASSGFWGLEETEYF.

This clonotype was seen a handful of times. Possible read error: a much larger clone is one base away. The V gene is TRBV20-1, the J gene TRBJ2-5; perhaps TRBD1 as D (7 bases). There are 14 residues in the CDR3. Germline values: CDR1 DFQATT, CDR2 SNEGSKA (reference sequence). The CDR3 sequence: CSALTGGQGETKYF. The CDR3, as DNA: TGCAGTGCTCTCACTGGGGGGCAGGGGGAGACCAAGTACTTC.

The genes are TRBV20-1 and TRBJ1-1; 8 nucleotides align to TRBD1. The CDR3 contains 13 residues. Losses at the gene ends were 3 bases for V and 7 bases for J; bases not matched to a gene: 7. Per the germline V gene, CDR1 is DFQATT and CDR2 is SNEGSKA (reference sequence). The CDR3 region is CSASTPGGVEAFF. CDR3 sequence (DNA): TGCAGTGCTAGCACTCCAGGGGGCGTTGAAGCTTTCTTT.

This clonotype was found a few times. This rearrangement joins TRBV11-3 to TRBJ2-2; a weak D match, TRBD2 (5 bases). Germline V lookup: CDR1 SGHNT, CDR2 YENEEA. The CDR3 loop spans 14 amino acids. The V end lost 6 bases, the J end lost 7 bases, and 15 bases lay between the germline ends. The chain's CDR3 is CASREGSSGGELFF. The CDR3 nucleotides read TGTGCCAGCAGAGAGGGCTCTTCGGGCGGGGAGCTGTTTTTT.

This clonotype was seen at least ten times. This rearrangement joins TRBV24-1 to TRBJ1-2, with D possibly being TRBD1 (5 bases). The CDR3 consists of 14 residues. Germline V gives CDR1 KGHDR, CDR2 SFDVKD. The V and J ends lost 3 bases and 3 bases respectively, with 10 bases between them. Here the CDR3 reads CATSDGDSYYGYTF. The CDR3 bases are TGTGCCACCAGTGATGGTGACAGCTACTATGGCTACACCTTC.

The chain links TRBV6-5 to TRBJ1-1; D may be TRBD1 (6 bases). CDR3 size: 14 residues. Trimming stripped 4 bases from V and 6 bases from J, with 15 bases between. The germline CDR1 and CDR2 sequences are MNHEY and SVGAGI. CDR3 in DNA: TGTGCCAGCAGTTCCTGGGGGCTAAACCCTGAAGCTTTCTTT. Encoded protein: CASSSWGLNPEAFF.

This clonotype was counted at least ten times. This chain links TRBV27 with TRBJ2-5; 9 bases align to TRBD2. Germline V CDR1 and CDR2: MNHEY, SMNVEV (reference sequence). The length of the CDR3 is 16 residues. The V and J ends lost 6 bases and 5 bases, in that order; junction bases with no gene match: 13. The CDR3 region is CASSSLAGPGAETQYF. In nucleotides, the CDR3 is TGTGCCAGCAGCTCCCTAGCGGGGCCCGGGGCGGAGACCCAGTACTTC.

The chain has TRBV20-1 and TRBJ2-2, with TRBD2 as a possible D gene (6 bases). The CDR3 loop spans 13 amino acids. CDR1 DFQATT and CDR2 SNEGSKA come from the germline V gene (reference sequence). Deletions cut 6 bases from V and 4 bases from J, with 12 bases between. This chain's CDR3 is CSAPGGITGELFF. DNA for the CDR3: TGCAGTGCCCCCGGGGGTATCACCGGGGAGCTGTTTTTT.

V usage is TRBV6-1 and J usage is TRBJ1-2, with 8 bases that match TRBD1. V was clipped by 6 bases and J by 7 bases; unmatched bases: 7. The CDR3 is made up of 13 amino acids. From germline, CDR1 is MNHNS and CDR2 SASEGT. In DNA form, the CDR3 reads TGTGCCAGCAGGACAGGGGATGTCGCTGGCTACACCTTC. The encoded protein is CASRTGDVAGYTF.

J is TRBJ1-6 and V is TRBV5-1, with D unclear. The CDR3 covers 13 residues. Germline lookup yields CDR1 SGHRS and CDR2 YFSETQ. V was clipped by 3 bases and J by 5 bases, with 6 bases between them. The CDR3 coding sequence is TGCGCCAGCAGCTCTGGAGATAATTCACCCCTCCACTTT. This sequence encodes CASSSGDNSPLHF.

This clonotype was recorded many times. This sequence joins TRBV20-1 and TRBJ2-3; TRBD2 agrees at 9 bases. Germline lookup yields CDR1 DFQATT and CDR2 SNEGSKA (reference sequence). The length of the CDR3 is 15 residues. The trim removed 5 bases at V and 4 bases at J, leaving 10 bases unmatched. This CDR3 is CSAFPAGGGADTQYF. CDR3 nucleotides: TGCAGTGCTTTTCCAGCGGGGGGTGGAGCAGATACGCAGTATTTT.

CDR3 in DNA: TGTGCCAGCAGTTCTACCCGCCGATACGGGGAGACCCAGTACTTC. Residues: CASSSTRRYGETQYF. The V call is TRBV28, the J call TRBJ2-5; D call uncertain. With 4 bases removed from V and 5 bases from J, the gap between germline ends came to 17 bases. The CDR3 runs 15 residues. CDR1 is MDHEN and CDR2 is SYDVKM in the germline V gene. The variable domain in full, completed from reference TRBV28 and TRBJ2-5, reads DVKVTQSSRYLVKRTGEKVFLECVQDMDHENMFWYRQDPGLGLRLIYFSYDVKMKEKGDIPEGYSVSREKKERFSLILESASTNQTSMYLCASSSTRRYGETQYFGPGTRLLVL.

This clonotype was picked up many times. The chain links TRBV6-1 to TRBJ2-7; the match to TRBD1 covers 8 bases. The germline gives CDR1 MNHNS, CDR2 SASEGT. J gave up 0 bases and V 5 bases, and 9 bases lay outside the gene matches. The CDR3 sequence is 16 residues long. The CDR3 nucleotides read TGTGCCAGCAGTAAGTCCGGGACAGGTATCTCCTACGAGCAGTACTTC. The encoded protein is CASSKSGTGISYEQYF.

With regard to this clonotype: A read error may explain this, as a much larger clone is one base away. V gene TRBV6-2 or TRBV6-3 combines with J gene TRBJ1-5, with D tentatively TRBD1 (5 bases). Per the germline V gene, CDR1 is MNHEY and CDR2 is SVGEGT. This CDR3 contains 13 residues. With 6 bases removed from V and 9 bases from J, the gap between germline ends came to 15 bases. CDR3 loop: CASSRDLYPPQHF. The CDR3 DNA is TGTGCCAGCAGCCGGGACCTTTATCCGCCCCAGCATTTT.

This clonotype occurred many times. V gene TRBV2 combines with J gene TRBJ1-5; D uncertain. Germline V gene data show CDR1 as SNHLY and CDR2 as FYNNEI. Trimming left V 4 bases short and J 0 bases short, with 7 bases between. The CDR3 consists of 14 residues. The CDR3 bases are TGTGCCAGCAGTGCTATCCATAGCAATCAGCCCCAGCATTTT. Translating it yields CASSAIHSNQPQHF.

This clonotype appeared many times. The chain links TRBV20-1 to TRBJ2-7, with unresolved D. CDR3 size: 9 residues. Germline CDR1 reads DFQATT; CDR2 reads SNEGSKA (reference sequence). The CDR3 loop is CSAGYEQYF. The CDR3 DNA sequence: TGCAGCGCCGGCTACGAGCAGTACTTC.

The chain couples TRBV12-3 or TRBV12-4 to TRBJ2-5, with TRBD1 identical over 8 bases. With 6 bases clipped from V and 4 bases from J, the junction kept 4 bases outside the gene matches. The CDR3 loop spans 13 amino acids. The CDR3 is CASSCRGPETQYF. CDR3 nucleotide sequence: TGTGCCAGCAGCTGCAGGGGGCCAGAGACCCAGTACTTC.